These 11 T cell receptor beta chains share one sample of origin, sequenced in a study of T cell responses to AZD1222 COVID-19 vaccine. The repertoire was sequenced with immunoSEQ multiplex PCR; TCRdb's copy has only in-frame clones and lacks some. The sample contains about 160,000 clones, 80% to 90% of which appear only once. This specimen consisted of peripheral blood, obtained on day 0 of AZD1222 vaccination. The receptors derive from an adult in good health.

This clone has a single count. This chain uses TRBV3-1 (or the pseudogene TRBV3-2) with TRBJ2-3; 10 bases map to TRBD2. Germline CDR1 is LGHDT and CDR2 is YNNKEL (reference sequence). CDR3 length equals 16 residues. V dropped 1 base and J dropped 0; count of bases not matched to a gene: 1. In nucleotides, the CDR3 is TGTGCCAGCAGCCAAGCAGCGGGGGGGAGCACAGATACGCAGTATTTT. Protein sequence: CASSQAAGGSTDTQYF.

The chain recombines TRBV7-8 with TRBJ2-3; D is ambiguous. The V and J ends lost 2 bases and 5 bases respectively, with 5 bases between them. Germline CDR1 is SGHVS and CDR2 is FQNEAQ. This CDR3 is built from 12 residues. This CDR3 is CASSLSIDTQYF. The CDR3 DNA follows: TGTGCCAGCAGCTTATCTATAGATACGCAGTATTTT.

In DNA, the CDR3 is TGCGCCAGCAGCTTGGTAGGCAGGGGGCGTGGAGGTGAAGCTTTCTTT. It is translated as CASSLVGRGRGGEAFF. The J gene is TRBJ1-1, the V gene TRBV5-1; 8 positions agree with TRBD1. The CDR3 loop spans 16 amino acids. The V segment lost 0 bases and the J segment 7 bases; nucleotides outside the gene matches: 11. Germline CDR1 and CDR2: SGHRS and YFSETQ. Variable domain in full (rest from reference TRBV5-1 and TRBJ1-1): KAGVTQTPRYLIKTRGQQVTLSCSPISGHRSVSWYQQTPGQGLQFLFEYFSETQRNKGNFPGRFSGRQFSNSRSEMNVSTLELGDSALYLCASSLVGRGRGGEAFFGQGTRLTVV.

The chain recombines TRBV6-5 with TRBJ2-2; 11 positions agree with TRBD2. Germline values: CDR1 MNHEY, CDR2 SVGAGI. There are 15 residues in the CDR3. V was pared by 6 bases and J by 4 bases, with 4 bases of the junction left unmatched. The CDR3 here is CASRTGLAATGELFF. CDR3 nucleotide sequence: TGTGCCAGCAGGACGGGACTAGCGGCCACCGGGGAGCTGTTTTTT.

The chain has TRBV5-1 and TRBJ1-1; 8 nucleotides align to TRBD1. The length of the CDR3 is 13 residues. From germline, CDR1 is SGHRS and CDR2 YFSETQ. After removal of 1 base from V and 5 bases from J, the junction contained 1 base not matched to a gene. The CDR3 nucleotides read TGCGCCAGCAGCTTGTGGACAGGGACTGAAGCTTTCTTT. Residues: CASSLWTGTEAFF.

This clone was observed a single time. The gene calls are TRBV5-4 and TRBJ2-2, with D unresolved. Germline V lookup: CDR1 SGHNT, CDR2 YYREEE (reference sequence). Between the trimmed V and J ends, which lost 1 base and 7 bases, there was a span of 11 bases. This CDR3 has 14 amino acids. As DNA, the CDR3 is TGTGCCAGCAGCTTGACCTTGTCCGTCGGGGAGCTGTTTTTT. Amino acid sequence: CASSLTLSVGELFF.

The CDR3 is CSVVPQGGNIQYF. CDR3 nucleotides: TGCAGCGTTGTCCCGCAGGGGGGCAACATTCAGTACTTC. The chain carries TRBV29-1 and TRBJ2-4; possibly TRBD1 for D (7 bases). This CDR3 spans 13 amino acids. Germline CDR1 and CDR2: SQVTM and ANQGSEA. Between the trimmed V and J ends, which lost 4 bases and 7 bases, there was a span of 14 bases.

The chain is built from TRBV5-1 and TRBJ2-1; 8 nucleotides line up with TRBD1. CDR1 is SGHRS, CDR2 YFSETQ, per germline. The CDR3 runs to 14 residues. Trimming removed 0 bases from V and 10 bases from J; junction bases left unmatched: 6. Written as DNA, the CDR3 is TGCGCCAGCAGCTTGGTGACAGGGGCGAACGAGCAGTTCTTC. Its protein product is CASSLVTGANEQFF.

The chain recombines TRBV7-9 with TRBJ1-2; 8 nucleotides align to TRBD1. Germline V gene lookup returns CDR1 SEHNR and CDR2 FQNEAQ (reference sequence). The J segment lost 11 bases and the V segment lost 5 bases, leaving 10 bases of the junction unmatched. The CDR3 is 13 amino acids. The CDR3 DNA reads as TGTGCCAGCAGCCAGACACAGGGGGGTAATTACACCTTC. Its translation is CASSQTQGGNYTF.

V is TRBV5-1 and J is TRBJ1-1; D gene unclear. Germline assignment: CDR1 SGHRS and CDR2 YFSETQ. Between the trimmed V and J ends, which lost 3 bases and 3 bases, there was a span of 12 bases. The CDR3 consists of 14 residues. CDR3 region: CASSSQVVDTEAFF. CDR3 nucleotide sequence: TGCGCCAGCAGCTCCCAGGTTGTTGACACTGAAGCTTTCTTT. Filled out from reference TRBV5-1 and TRBJ1-1, the complete variable domain reads KAGVTQTPRYLIKTRGQQVTLSCSPISGHRSVSWYQQTPGQGLQFLFEYFSETQRNKGNFPGRFSGRQFSNSRSEMNVSTLELGDSALYLCASSSQVVDTEAFFGQGTRLTVV.

The gene calls are TRBV27 and TRBJ2-1; 7 bases agree with TRBD1. V shed 6 bases and J 6 bases; nucleotides not matched to a gene: 14. The germline V gene has CDR1 MNHEY and CDR2 SMNVEV (reference sequence). The CDR3 consists of 16 residues. CDR3 sequence: CASRRDRDSSFNEQFF. The CDR3 region has the DNA TGTGCCAGCAGGAGGGACCGGGACAGTAGTTTCAATGAGCAGTTCTTC.